This TCR beta chain emerged from a study of Graves' ophthalmopathy and Graves' hyperthyroidism. Hyperthyroidism patients, all newly diagnosed, had under 2 months' duration and ages of 18 to 65. Germline CDR1 and CDR2: MNHNS and SASEGT. V shed 6 bases and J shed 1 base, with 13 bases lying between them. The CDR3 is made up of 14 amino acids. This clonotype was recorded at least ten times. Amplified material comprised TCR beta CDR3 regions derived from RNA transcripts. In the first round, RT-PCR was carried out with HTBI primers, and a multiplex PCR formed the second round. TCRdb re-derived calls from the multiplex PCR reads in MiXCR, one entry per CDR3 protein. The sample shows about 620,000 distinct CDR3 sequences, about 20% of them seen only once.

The sequenced material came from peripheral blood. The V call is TRBV6-1, the J call TRBJ2-7; D is uncertain. This sequence originates from a woman aged 18-30 years with stable Graves' hyperthyroidism. Some clones in this sample may be carry-over from other donors' samples. The CDR3 here is CASSKEEGSYEQYF. The CDR3 DNA is TGTGCCAGCAGCAAGGAAGAAGGGTCCTACGAGCAGTACTTC.